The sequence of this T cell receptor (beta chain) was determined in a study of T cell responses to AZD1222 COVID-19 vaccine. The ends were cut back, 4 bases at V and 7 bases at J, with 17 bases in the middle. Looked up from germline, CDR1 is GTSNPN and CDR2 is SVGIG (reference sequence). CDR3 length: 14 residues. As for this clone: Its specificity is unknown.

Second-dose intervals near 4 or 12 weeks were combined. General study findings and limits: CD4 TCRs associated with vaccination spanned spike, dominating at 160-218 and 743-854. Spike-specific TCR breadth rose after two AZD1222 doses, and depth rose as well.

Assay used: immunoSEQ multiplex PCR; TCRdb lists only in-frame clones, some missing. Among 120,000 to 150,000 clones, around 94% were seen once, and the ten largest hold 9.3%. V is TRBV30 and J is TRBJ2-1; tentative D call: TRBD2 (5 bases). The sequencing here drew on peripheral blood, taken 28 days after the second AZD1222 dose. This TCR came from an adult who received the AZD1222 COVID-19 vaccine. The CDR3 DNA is TGTGCCTGGACCGGACTCCGTCTAGGGAATGAGCAGTTCTTC. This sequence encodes CAWTGLRLGNEQFF.